This section outlines one T cell receptor beta chain sequence together with its context. The data are from a study of shared clonotypes between healthy human individuals. Study summary: There were three CD4 naive, three CD4 memory, two CD8 naive and one CD8 memory plates per donor.

CD8 cells classed as naive were CD45RO-negative and positively selected for CCR7, excluding terminally differentiated effector memory CD45RA+ cells. The donor population consisted of healthy HIV-negative adults with no recent acute infections or vaccinations. Only Caucasian adults living in Nashville, Tennessee made up the donor group. Assay: immunoSEQ multiplex PCR; the TCRdb copy retains only in-frame clones and omits some. The sample has over 2 million clones, around 96% seen once. This receptor was taken from a man younger than 35 in good health. Sequencing was done on a sample of naive CD8+ T cells sorted from blood.

The CDR3 nucleotides read TGTGCCAGCAGTGAAGAGGGCGCCGACAATGAGCAGTTCTTC. Protein product: CASSEEGADNEQFF. The chain links TRBV2 to TRBJ2-1; no clear D gene. V lost 1 base and J lost 5, with 9 bases in between. The CDR3 extends over 14 amino acids. Germline V gene data show CDR1 as SNHLY and CDR2 as FYNNEI.